These T cell receptor beta chains were read from a single sample in a study of identical twins. TCRdb processed the 5' RACE reads anew with MiXCR; each CDR3 protein has one entry. In the table there are 500,000 to 700,000 distinct CDR3 sequences, 7.1% of which are singletons. The data also belong to a second study, concerning yellow fever vaccine responses in identical twins.

Material: PBMCs. Source of these receptors: a woman younger than 30 in good health. Both conserved end residues are part of each CDR3. A D gene is named only where the DNA matches it firmly. Size tells how often a clone was seen (once, few, many) or the class of an expanded clone, and some rows leave it out.

j_call v_call d_call clone_size cdr3_aa cdr3_nt
TRBJ2-3 TRBV24-1 NA many CATSTGLSTDTQYF TGTGCCACCAGTACAGGACTGAGCACAGATACGCAGTATTTT
TRBJ2-7 TRBV10-1 TRBD2 NA CASSDVAGDSYEQYF TGCGCCAGCAGTGACGTAGCGGGCGATTCCTACGAGCAGTACTTC
TRBJ2-4 TRBV12-3/TRBV12-4 NA few CASSSPDIQYF TGTGCCAGCAGTTCCCCCGACATTCAGTACTTC
TRBJ2-1 TRBV6-2/TRBV6-3 TRBD2 NA CASSYEASGRRNEQFF TGTGCCAGCAGTTACGAAGCTAGCGGGAGGAGGAATGAGCAGTTCTTC
TRBJ2-3 TRBV6-5 TRBD2 few CASSYPAGGSTDTQYF TGTGCCAGCAGTTACCCTGCGGGAGGGAGCACAGATACGCAGTATTTT
TRBJ2-3 TRBV3-1 TRBD2 many CASSQDLASGNTDTQYF TGTGCCAGCAGCCAAGATTTGGCTAGCGGGAACACAGATACGCAGTATTTT
TRBJ1-2 TRBV27 TRBD1 few CASRGTGIGKSGYTF TGTGCCAGCAGAGGGACAGGGATTGGGAAGAGCGGCTACACCTTC
TRBJ2-5 TRBV12-3/TRBV12-4 TRBD1 many CASSLDRAGETQYF TGTGCCAGCAGTCTAGACAGGGCAGGGGAGACCCAGTACTTC
TRBJ2-3 TRBV29-1 TRBD2 few CSVEGLAGVTDTQYF TGCAGCGTTGAAGGTCTAGCGGGAGTCACAGATACGCAGTATTTT
TRBJ2-5 TRBV24-1 NA few CATEGRDSETQYF TGTGCCACCGAGGGGCGGGATTCGGAGACCCAGTACTTC
TRBJ1-4 TRBV15 NA NA CATSRDTAGFNEKLFF TGTGCCACCAGCAGAGATACGGCAGGGTTTAATGAAAAACTGTTTTTT
TRBJ2-1 TRBV28 NA NA CASSLVGGGIYNEQFF TGTGCCAGCAGCCTCGTGGGTGGCGGGATCTACAATGAGCAGTTCTTC
TRBJ2-7 TRBV24-1 TRBD2 NA CATAKTSGSDEQYF TGTGCCACCGCTAAAACTAGCGGGAGCGACGAGCAGTACTTC
TRBJ2-5 TRBV7-6 TRBD2 NA CASSLDGRTSGLESAQYF TGTGCCAGCAGCTTAGATGGCAGGACTAGCGGGCTTGAGTCGGCCCAGTACTTC
TRBJ2-1 TRBV12-3/TRBV12-4 NA NA CASSFNWGRTYNEQFF TGTGCCAGCAGTTTCAACTGGGGGAGGACATACAATGAGCAGTTCTTC
TRBJ2-2 TRBV4-1 NA many CASSPQAQGGTGELFF TGCGCCAGCAGCCCACAGGCACAGGGTGGTACCGGGGAGCTGTTTTTT
TRBJ1-4 TRBV28 TRBD1 NA CASSSQGTEKLFF TGTGCCAGCAGTTCACAGGGGACTGAAAAACTGTTTTTT
TRBJ1-5 TRBV24-1 NA many CATSDDQGLPQHF TGTGCCACCAGTGATGATCAGGGACTGCCCCAGCATTTT
TRBJ2-1 TRBV18 TRBD2 NA CASSAGLAGANEQFF TGTGCCAGCTCAGCGGGACTAGCGGGAGCCAATGAGCAGTTCTTC
TRBJ1-1 TRBV29-1 TRBD1 many CSVYIGRGLSMNTEAFF TGCAGCGTTTACATCGGCAGGGGGCTTTCCATGAACACTGAAGCTTTCTTT
TRBJ2-7 TRBV24-1 TRBD1 NA CATSDPRQGAWEQYF TGTGCCACCAGTGACCCAAGACAGGGGGCATGGGAGCAGTACTTC
TRBJ1-2 TRBV12-3/TRBV12-4 TRBD1 NA CASTLDRAYGYTF TGTGCCAGCACCCTTGACAGGGCCTATGGCTACACCTTC
TRBJ1-2 TRBV6-1 NA NA CASSKHVNYGYTF TGTGCCAGCAGTAAACATGTTAACTATGGCTACACCTTC
TRBJ2-1 TRBV5-1 TRBD1 few CASVGQVAINEQFF TGCGCCAGCGTGGGACAGGTTGCTATCAATGAGCAGTTCTTC
TRBJ2-3 TRBV28 NA few CASSLWMSELDTQYF TGTGCCAGCAGTTTATGGATGAGTGAGTTAGATACGCAGTATTTT
TRBJ1-1 TRBV12-3/TRBV12-4 TRBD1 NA CASRYPGQTNTEAFF TGTGCCAGCAGATATCCGGGACAGACGAACACTGAAGCTTTCTTT
TRBJ2-1 TRBV28 NA many CASSLFSLKGVIDNEQFF TGTGCCAGCAGTTTATTCTCGCTGAAGGGGGTAATCGACAATGAGCAGTTCTTC
TRBJ1-1 TRBV12-3/TRBV12-4 NA few CASSLYGGLSTEAFF TGTGCCAGCAGTTTATACGGGGGACTCTCCACTGAAGCTTTCTTT
TRBJ2-7 TRBV5-1 NA many CASSLAGNSYEQYF TGCGCCAGCAGCTTGGCCGGGAACTCCTACGAGCAGTACTTC
TRBJ2-5 TRBV20-1 NA few CSARRAPGDQYF TGCAGTGCTAGGAGGGCGCCTGGGGACCAGTACTTC
TRBJ2-1 TRBV4-1 NA few CASSRPGTKYNEQFF TGCGCCAGCAGCCGGCCCGGGACAAAGTACAATGAGCAGTTCTTC
TRBJ2-7 TRBV20-1 NA few CSARVPGIDEQYF TGCAGTGCTAGAGTACCAGGAATTGACGAGCAGTACTTC
TRBJ2-5 TRBV20-1 NA few CSARERQLRETQYF TGCAGTGCTAGAGAGAGACAGCTACGAGAGACCCAGTACTTC
TRBJ2-1 TRBV6-5 NA NA CASADFDSYNEQFF TGTGCCAGCGCTGACTTCGACTCCTACAATGAGCAGTTCTTC
TRBJ2-4 TRBV20-1 NA NA CSALAPNNIQYF TGCAGTGCTCTAGCGCCTAATAACATTCAGTACTTC
TRBJ2-1 TRBV29-1 TRBD1 many CSVGQGYNEQFF TGCAGCGTGGGACAGGGATACAATGAGCAGTTCTTC
TRBJ1-5 TRBV4-2 NA NA CASSPEAIYSNQPQHF TGTGCCAGCAGCCCCGAAGCGATTTATAGCAATCAGCCCCAGCATTTT
TRBJ2-1 TRBV10-3 TRBD2 NA CAISESSGRAFMVDEQFF TGTGCCATCAGTGAGTCGAGCGGGAGGGCCTTTATGGTCGATGAGCAGTTCTTC
TRBJ2-3 TRBV12-5 NA few CASGVEVSTDTQYF TGTGCCTCCGGGGTGGAGGTGAGCACAGATACGCAGTATTTT
TRBJ2-3 TRBV28 NA many CASSSTSSNSDTQYF TGTGCCAGCAGCAGTACTAGTTCGAATTCAGATACGCAGTATTTT
TRBJ1-6 TRBV20-1 TRBD1 few CSARDGGQGLNSPLHF TGCAGTGCTAGAGATGGGGGACAGGGGCTTAATTCACCCCTCCACTTT
TRBJ2-7 TRBV29-1 TRBD1 few CSVGIQGAREQYF TGCAGCGTTGGGATACAGGGGGCGAGGGAGCAGTACTTC
TRBJ2-1 TRBV29-1 TRBD2 NA CSVEAPTSGAYNEQFF TGCAGCGTTGAAGCTCCTACTAGCGGGGCCTACAATGAGCAGTTCTTC
TRBJ2-2 TRBV2 TRBD1 NA CASKRAGGTPNTGELFF TGTGCCAGCAAAAGGGCAGGGGGCACCCCGAACACCGGGGAGCTGTTTTTT
TRBJ2-3 TRBV6-1 TRBD2 few CASSGTSGSPTWGVDTQYF TGTGCCAGCAGTGGAACTAGCGGGAGCCCCACTTGGGGAGTAGATACGCAGTATTTT
TRBJ2-1 TRBV12-3/TRBV12-4 NA many CASSPDPAYNEQFF TGTGCCAGCAGTCCTGATCCCGCCTACAATGAGCAGTTCTTC
TRBJ2-5 TRBV5-1 NA few CASSSRPVNQETQYF TGCGCCAGCAGCTCACGCCCAGTAAACCAAGAGACCCAGTACTTC
TRBJ2-5 TRBV3-1 NA few CASSQATGFQETQYF TGTGCCAGCAGCCAAGCCACGGGATTCCAAGAGACCCAGTACTTC
TRBJ2-3 TRBV5-1 NA many CASSLGLEDTQYF TGCGCCAGCAGCTTGGGTCTCGAGGATACGCAGTATTTT
TRBJ2-3 TRBV29-1 TRBD2 many CSVEGGRAATQYF TGCAGCGTTGAAGGGGGGAGGGCCGCTACGCAGTATTTT
TRBJ2-5 TRBV4-1 TRBD2 many CASETSLGTQYF TGCGCCAGCGAGACTAGCTTGGGGACCCAGTACTTC